This TCR beta chain was sequenced in a study of blood T cell repertoires in COVID-19. Across the whole study: T cells, B-cell-depleted T cells, or PBMCs supplied cDNA or gDNA.

This CDR3 comprises 15 residues. Looked up from germline, CDR1 is SGHTA and CDR2 is FQGNSA. Trimming took 5 bases from V and 0 from J, leaving 11 bases between them. Measured with immunoSEQ multiplex PCR; TCRdb has only the in-frame clones, and not every one. The table records more than 95,000 clones, about 86% of them present only once. Sequencing was done on a sample of peripheral blood. This sequence originates from a man aged 55-75 years with acute or convalescent COVID-19. The chain has TRBV7-2 and TRBJ1-3; D not resolved. CDR3 protein: CASSPLLASGNTIYF. CDR3 nucleotides: TGTGCCAGCAGCCCCCTGTTGGCCTCTGGAAACACCATATATTTT.